This T cell receptor (beta chain) is drawn from a study of vaccination effects on CD4 cells after COVID-19. Details on this clone: Its antigen is as yet unknown.

Antigen-specific CD4+ T cell clonotypes were called by their expansion after viral peptide-pool culture in ViraFEST. Culturing for about 10 days preceded CD4+ T cell isolation. Confirmation by PCR established that the person had SARS-CoV-2 infection between March and December 2020. TCRdb's table, derived via immunoSEQ multiplex PCR, lists solely in-frame clones and lacks some. Here the sample spans 70,000 or so clones, over 60% being singletons. After removal of 0 bases from V and 4 bases from J, the junction contained 9 bases not matched to a gene. This CDR3 spans 17 amino acids. The germline V gene has CDR1 MNHEY and CDR2 SVGEGT.

This sequence was found in a human donor who had a prior SARS-CoV-2 infection. The sample was CD4+ T cells from PBMCs cultured with HIV peptides, taken before COVID-19 vaccination. Subset reported: HIV-1 Nef peptide pool negative control/reference culture. The chain couples TRBV6-2 or TRBV6-3 to TRBJ2-5; 9 nucleotides line up with TRBD2. CDR3 sequence: CASSYSLRGTSRETQYF. Written as DNA, the CDR3 is TGTGCCAGCAGTTACTCATTGCGTGGGACTAGCAGAGAGACCCAGTACTTC.